This entry is about one T cell receptor (beta chain). As yet, its antigen is unknown. TCRdb analysed the multiplex PCR reads with MiXCR anew, one entry per CDR3 protein. The table records 84,000 or so distinct CDR3 sequences, around 30% of them present only once. Breast cancer patients provided tissue from their axillary draining lymph nodes. This specimen comes from a study of breast tumors, draining lymph nodes, adjacent tissues. Findings and caveats of the study: Luminal-like breast cancer showed significantly greater tumor-nontumor repertoire similarity than basal-like breast cancer did. Tumors had less TCR diversity than lymph nodes, more than nontumor tissue. That most tumor T cells come from lymph nodes remained unproven.

Per germline, CDR1 MNHEY and CDR2 SVGEGT. This CDR3 is built from 12 residues. V lost 5 bases and J 10 bases, leaving 14 bases between the germline ends. V usage is TRBV6-2 or TRBV6-3 and J usage is TRBJ1-1, with unresolved D. The sequence came from a female donor with breast cancer. Some clones in this sample may be carry-over from other donors' samples. The sample taken for sequencing was axillary lymph node tissue. Here the CDR3 reads CASSHGRVRAFF. CDR3 sequence (DNA): TGTGCCAGCAGTCACGGGAGGGTTCGAGCTTTCTTT.